The 13 T cell receptor beta chains below all came from one sample that was sequenced in a study of human T cells and chemical hapten exposure. TCRdb redid the calling of the RACE reads with MiXCR, one entry per CDR3 protein. Here the sample spans 75,000 to 95,000 distinct CDR3 sequences, more than 9.5% being singletons. The time point was: patch test 2, 6 weeks after DPC sensitization. Treatment defined: therapeutic diphenylcyclopropenone sensitization with weekly scalp DPC. The material sequenced was whole blood, taken in connection with sensitization to the hapten diphenylcyclopropenone (DPC). All receptors derive from a man aged 40-55 years with alopecia areata. Some clones in this sample may be carry-over from other donors' samples.

There are a few counts of this clonotype. This chain joins TRBV18 and TRBJ2-7; D is perhaps TRBD2 (5 bases). The ends were cut back, 5 bases at V and 2 bases at J, with 16 bases in the middle. Germline CDR1 and CDR2: KGHSH and LQKENI. The length of the CDR3 is 15 residues. The CDR3 is CASSRASADTYEQYV. The CDR3 DNA follows: TGTGCCAGCTCAAGGGCGTCAGCGGATACCTACGAGCAGTACGTC.

In the case of this clonotype: A clone one base away is much larger, so this may be a read error. This chain uses TRBV27 with TRBJ1-5; D remains unclear. The CDR3 length is 15 residues. Germline-derived CDR1 and CDR2 are MNHEY and SMNVEV (reference sequence). CDR3 sequence reads: CASSFAGKGNQPQNF. In DNA form, the CDR3 reads TGTGCCAGCAGTTTCGCGGGCAAGGGCAATCAGCCCCAGAATTTT.

A few counts support this clonotype. The chain links TRBV12-3 or TRBV12-4 to TRBJ2-7; no clear D gene. This CDR3 region has 14 residues. Deletions cut 3 bases from V and 0 bases from J, with 9 bases between. For the CDR3, the DNA is TGTGCCAGCAGTTTTGGTCAAAGCTCCTACGAGCAGTACTTC. It encodes CASSFGQSSYEQYF.

The chain joins TRBV12-3 or TRBV12-4 to TRBJ2-1; D might be TRBD1 (6 bases). Trimming took off 3 bases at V and 9 bases at J, with 18 bases between the two ends. The length of the CDR3 is 15 residues. For the CDR3, the DNA is TGTGCCAGCAGTTTTTCGGGACCCAGAGGGGGTGAGCAGTTCTTC. This encodes CASSFSGPRGGEQFF.

The table lists this clonotype with a few counts. This chain links TRBV10-3 with TRBJ2-5, with 10 bases identical to TRBD2. CDR3 length equals 14 residues. The V and J ends lost 6 bases and 1 base, in that order; junction bases with no gene match: 2. The germline V gene encodes CDR1 ENHRY and CDR2 SYGVKD. In DNA, the CDR3 is TGTGCCATCAGATCTAGCGGGGGCCAAGAGACCCAGTACTTC. Protein: CAIRSSGGQETQYF.

The chain is built from TRBV12-3 or TRBV12-4 and TRBJ1-4, with 7 nucleotides matching TRBD1. With 8 bases clipped from V and 3 bases from J, the junction kept 6 bases outside the gene matches. CDR3 length: 14 amino acids. CDR3 sequence: CASGGDRSNEKLFF. The CDR3 region has the DNA TGTGCCAGCGGGGGGGACAGATCTAATGAAAAACTGTTTTTT.

The sample holds a few counts of this clonotype. J is TRBJ2-7 and V is TRBV6-6, with 9 bases matching TRBD2. The CDR3 consists of 12 residues. Germline trimming cut 6 bases from V and 5 bases from J; bases unmatched to any gene: 2. Germline CDR1 MNHNY, CDR2 SVGAGI (reference sequence). CDR3 amino acids: CASRVAGDEQYV. The CDR3 DNA reads as TGTGCCAGCAGGGTAGCGGGAGACGAGCAGTACGTC.

The V call is TRBV7-3, the J call TRBJ2-1; no reliable D call. The CDR3 spans 13 residues. Trimming took off 3 bases at V and 5 bases at J, with 8 bases between the two ends. Germline values: CDR1 SGHTA, CDR2 FQGTGA. The CDR3 reads CASSFGLDNEQFF. The CDR3 DNA reads as TGTGCCAGCAGCTTTGGATTGGACAATGAGCAGTTCTTC.

This clonotype showed up just a few times. This chain joins TRBV6-6 and TRBJ2-3; the D is unclear. The V gene's germline CDR1 is MNHNY and CDR2 SVGAGI (reference sequence). The CDR3 consists of 14 residues. V was pared by 2 bases and J by 4 bases, with 10 bases between. CDR3 DNA sequence: TGTGCCAGCAGTTACACGTTATGGGCAGATACGCAGTATTTT. It encodes CASSYTLWADTQYF.

This clonotype showed up just a few times. This chain uses TRBV19 with TRBJ2-5; D is unresolved. V dropped 6 bases and J dropped 0 bases, with 8 bases sitting between them. This CDR3 is built from 13 residues. In germline, CDR1 is LNHDA, CDR2 SQIVND (reference sequence). CDR3 bases: TGTGCCAGTAGCCGGGCCGACCAAGAGACCCAGTACTTC. The encoded protein is CASSRADQETQYF.

This clonotype was recorded at least ten times. This chain links TRBV29-1 with TRBJ2-4; D uncertain. The V gene lost 5 bases and the J gene lost 5 bases, with 16 bases spanning the gap. Germline CDR1 is SQVTM and CDR2 is ANQGSEA. CDR3 length equals 14 residues. In nucleotides, the CDR3 is TGCAGCGTTCCACGTCGGCGCCGCGAAAACATTCAGTACTTC. It yields the protein CSVPRRRRENIQYF.

The rearrangement joins TRBV2 to TRBJ2-7; TRBD1 is a possible D gene (6 bases). This CDR3 is 12 amino acids long. Germline V lookup: CDR1 SNHLY, CDR2 FYNNEI. V lost 10 bases to trimming and J lost 0 bases, with 10 bases between them. This CDR3 is CAIRDNSYEQYF. The CDR3 DNA follows: TGTGCCATCCGGGACAACTCCTACGAGCAGTACTTC. Drawing the rest from reference TRBV2 and TRBJ2-7, the complete variable domain is EPEVTQTPSHQVTQMGQEVILRCVPISNHLYFYWYRQILGQKVEFLVSFYNNEISEKSEIFDDQFSVERPDGSNFTLKIRSTKLEDSAMYFCAIRDNSYEQYFGPGTRLTVT.

The genes are TRBV5-1 and TRBJ2-1; unclear D gene. Per germline, CDR1 SGHRS and CDR2 YFSETQ. Trimming left V 1 base short and J 8 bases short, with 16 bases between. This CDR3 spans 15 amino acids. The CDR3: CASSLKNYDLDEQFF. The CDR3 DNA reads TGCGCCAGCAGCTTGAAGAACTACGATTTGGATGAGCAGTTCTTC.